Listed below are T cell receptor beta chains from one sample, sequenced in a study of brain T cells in children with intractable seizures. TCRdb's table, derived via immunoSEQ multiplex PCR, lists solely in-frame clones and lacks some. The sample gives about 80,000 clones, more than 75% of which show up once; roughly a quarter is in the top ten. The input for sequencing was peripheral blood, taken at surgery. The receptors shown here come from a girl aged 2-10 years with Rasmussen encephalitis and intractable seizures. Each CDR3 is given with its conserved first and last residue. A D gene is named only where the DNA matches it firmly. Rows give clone size only sometimes, using once, few, many, or a class for an expanded clone.

d_call	v_call	clone_size	j_call	cdr3_nt	cdr3_aa
TRBD2	TRBV3-1/TRBV3-2	-	TRBJ2-5	TGTGCCAGCAGCCGAATAGCGGGAGCCCAAGAGACCCAGTACTTC	CASSRIAGAQETQYF
-	TRBV12-3/TRBV12-4	-	TRBJ2-3	TGTGCCAGCAGTTACACAGATACGCAGTATTTT	CASSYTDTQYF
TRBD2	TRBV7-9	-	TRBJ2-1	TGTGCCAGCAGCTTACTAGCGGGAGTCGGGAATGAGCAGTTCTTC	CASSLLAGVGNEQFF
-	TRBV24-1	-	TRBJ2-3	TGTGCCACCAGTGATTTGGGGGGCACAGATACACAGTATTTT	CATSDLGGTDTQYF
TRBD1	TRBV6-5	-	TRBJ2-7	TGTGCCAGCAGACGACAGGGTGAGAGCTCCTACGAGCAGTACTTC	CASRRQGESSYEQYF
-	TRBV20-1	-	TRBJ2-7	TGCAGTGCTAGAGGAATAAACGAGCAGTACTTC	CSARGINEQYF
-	TRBV23-1	-	TRBJ1-5	TGCGCCAGCAGTCGATTAAATCAGCCCCAGCATTTT	CASSRLNQPQHF
TRBD1	TRBV10-3	-	TRBJ1-5	TGTGCCCCCCCCCGTCGGTTGCCAGGGGGCGCGAATCAGCCCCAGCATTTT	CAPPRRLPGGANQPQHF
-	TRBV12-5	-	TRBJ2-7	TGTGCTAGTGGTTTCATCTTCGGCAAAAACTACGAGCAGTACTTC	CASGFIFGKNYEQYF
-	TRBV30	few	TRBJ1-1	TGTGCCTGGAGTTCTGGGCCTGAAGCTTTCTTT	CAWSSGPEAFF
-	TRBV19	-	TRBJ2-5	TGTGCCAGTAGTCCCATCCAGAAGGGCGGAGAGACCCAGTACTTC	CASSPIQKGGETQYF
-	TRBV19	-	TRBJ2-1	TGTGCCAGTAGTATATCGCTAGCGTCCTACAATGAGCAGTTCTTC	CASSISLASYNEQFF
TRBD1	TRBV2	-	TRBJ2-2	TGTGCCAGCAGAGGACAGGGGGGGGACACCGGGGAGCTGTTTTTT	CASRGQGGDTGELFF
TRBD2	TRBV4-2	-	TRBJ2-1	TGTGCCAGCAGCCAAGCCCTTCCCTGGGGACTAGCGGGAGGACAATCCTACAATGAGCAGTTCTTC	CASSQALPWGLAGGQSYNEQFF
-	TRBV5-1	-	TRBJ1-1	TGCGCCAGCAGCGGCGCAAGAGGAGCTTTCTTT	CASSGARGAFF
-	TRBV5-1	-	TRBJ1-1	TGCGCCAGCAGCTTGGTTCCGGGAGGGAGGACTGAAGCTTTCTTT	CASSLVPGGRTEAFF
-	TRBV5-1	-	TRBJ2-5	TGCGCCAGCAGCTTTCCAGGCCAAGAGACCCAGTACTTC	CASSFPGQETQYF
-	TRBV20-1	-	TRBJ2-7	TGCAGTGGGGGGGGCGTCCACGAGCAGTACTTC	CSGGGVHEQYF
-	TRBV10-2	-	TRBJ1-5	TGCGCCAGCAGTGAGTCCATAGGGGATAGCAATCAGCCCCAGCATTTT	CASSESIGDSNQPQHF
-	TRBV6-5	-	TRBJ2-2	TGTGCCAGCAGTTACACCGGGGGCGGCGGGGAGCTGTTTTTT	CASSYTGGGGELFF
-	TRBV9	-	TRBJ1-1	TGTGCCAGCAGCCGAGGGGGTAACACTGAAGCTTTCTTT	CASSRGGNTEAFF
TRBD2	TRBV5-8	-	TRBJ2-5	TGTGCCAGCAGCCCGGGACTAGCGGGGACCCAAGAGACCCAGTACTTC	CASSPGLAGTQETQYF
-	TRBV7-9	few	TRBJ1-6	TGTGCCAGCAGTCGAACAGGGATTAGCTCCTATAATTCACCCCTCCACTTT	CASSRTGISSYNSPLHF
TRBD2	TRBV11-2	large	TRBJ2-5	TGTGCCAGCAGCCAGGGACTAGCGGAGCAAGAGACCCAGTACTTC	CASSQGLAEQETQYF
TRBD1	TRBV4-2	once	TRBJ2-6	TGTGCCAGCAGCCATCGACTCGGACAGGGGGCACCGGGGGGCTCTGGGGCCAACGTCCTGACTTTC	CASSHRLGQGAPGGSGANVLTF
TRBD1	TRBV15	-	TRBJ1-5	TGTGCCACCAGCAGTCCCGCGACAGGGACCCTCCAGCCCCAGCATTTT	CATSSPATGTLQPQHF
-	TRBV5-4	-	TRBJ2-3	TGTGCCAGCAGCTTGTGGTCGGGAGTGCGCACAGATACGCAGTATTTT	CASSLWSGVRTDTQYF
-	TRBV18	-	TRBJ1-2	TGTGCCAGCTCACCAGCAGGGGCCGGGCTCAGGGGTGGCTACACCTTC	CASSPAGAGLRGGYTF
-	TRBV6-5	-	TRBJ2-3	TGTGCCAGCAGTTACAAGGGCTTCGGGACAGATACGCAGTATTTT	CASSYKGFGTDTQYF
-	TRBV28	-	TRBJ1-5	TGTGCCAGCAGTTTACTGGGGCAGCCCCAGCATTTT	CASSLLGQPQHF
TRBD2	TRBV2	-	TRBJ2-3	TGTGCCAGCATGCGGCTAGCGGGAGTCAGAGATACGCAGTATTTT	CASMRLAGVRDTQYF
TRBD1	TRBV5-1	-	TRBJ2-7	TGCGCCAGCAGCTTGGCCTCAGGGGGCTCCTACGAGCAGTACTTC	CASSLASGGSYEQYF
TRBD2	TRBV28	-	TRBJ2-5	TGTGCCAGCCGACGAGCGGGAACAGGAGAGACCCAGTACTTC	CASRRAGTGETQYF
TRBD1	TRBV19	-	TRBJ1-1	TGTGCCAGTAGGGGGACAGTTTCGAACACTGAAGCTTTCTTT	CASRGTVSNTEAFF
TRBD2	TRBV15	-	TRBJ2-1	TGTGCCACCAGCAGAGGACTAGCGTCGTACAATGAGCAGTTCTTC	CATSRGLASYNEQFF
-	TRBV19	-	TRBJ2-2	TGTGCCAGTAGTACCAAGGGTTTCGACACCGGGGAGCTGTTTTTT	CASSTKGFDTGELFF
-	TRBV5-5	-	TRBJ2-1	TGTGCCAGCAGCTTCGGCCTAGGCAACAATGAGCAGTTCTTC	CASSFGLGNNEQFF
TRBD2	TRBV9	once	TRBJ2-2	TGTGCCAGCAGCCCGCGGACTAGCGGGGGAACCGGGGAGCTGTTTTTT	CASSPRTSGGTGELFF
-	TRBV19	-	TRBJ2-2	TGTGCCAGTACCGCCCTAGGGAACACCGGGGAGCTGTTTTTT	CASTALGNTGELFF
-	TRBV18	once	TRBJ1-2	TGTGCCAGCAGGACGGGGGCAGGGGATGGCTACACCTTC	CASRTGAGDGYTF
TRBD2	TRBV2	-	TRBJ2-7	TGTGCCAGCAGTGGCGCCGGGACTAGCCGACCTAGGCAGTACTTC	CASSGAGTSRPRQYF